This TCR beta chain stems from a study of naive and memory T cell subsets. General study results and limits: No ground truth validated the naive and memory repertoire findings. Especially in CD8 cells, naive repertoires contained a few larger clonotypes, possibly CD45RA-re-expressing memory cells.

CD4+ T cell IFNgamma after overnight CMV lysate exposure gave donor CMV status. Sequential positive selection took CD4 T cells first, then CD8 T cells. The beta constant-region primer was an equimolar mix of two oligonucleotides covering TRBC1 and TRBC2. The ligated cDNA underwent four PCR rounds using SP2 and nested alpha and beta constant-region primers. An oligonucleotide with the SP2 primer and a 12-nucleotide UMI was ligated to the cDNA 3' end. TCRdb passed the UMI-ligation and nested PCR reads through MiXCR, listing each CDR3 protein once. The data show approximately 140,000 distinct CDR3 sequences, 22% seen once. About this clonotype itself: The antigen is unknown.

The sample consisted of naive CD4+ T cells from blood. This TCR came from a human donor in good health.

CDR3 region: CASSYTGTSGMVYGELFF. Here the CDR3 DNA reads TGTGCCAGCAGTTACACGGGGACTAGCGGGATGGTCTACGGGGAGCTGTTTTTT. The V gene is TRBV6-5, the J gene TRBJ2-2, with 13 bases aligning to TRBD2. V was pared by 2 bases and J by 7 bases, with 10 bases of the junction left unmatched. Per the germline V gene, CDR1 is MNHEY and CDR2 is SVGAGI. The length of the CDR3 is 18 residues.